These 30 T cell receptor beta chains were all obtained from the same sample, sequenced in a study of cytomegalovirus exposure and HLA in healthy donors. This PCR relied on a set of 60 Vbeta primers and 13 Jbeta primers. Profiled with immunoSEQ multiplex PCR; TCRdb holds only in-frame clones, not every one. The sample contains 50,000 or so clones, 77% of which appear only once. Material for sequencing was PBMCs. Receptor source: a woman in her thirties or forties in good health and CMV-seropositive.

A few counts support this clone. The genes are TRBV4-2 and TRBJ2-7; the match to TRBD2 covers 9 bases. Germline values: CDR1 LGHNA, CDR2 YNFKEQ. With 1 base clipped from V and 4 bases from J, the junction kept 5 bases outside the gene matches. The CDR3 sequence is 15 residues long. CDR3 nucleotide sequence: TGTGCCAGCAGCCAAGCGGGGGCGGGGGGGTACGAGCAGTACTTC. It encodes CASSQAGAGGYEQYF.

The V and J genes are TRBV5-1 and TRBJ2-2; D call uncertain. The V gene's germline CDR1 is SGHRS and CDR2 YFSETQ. Deletions cut 2 bases from V and 3 bases from J, with 8 bases between. The CDR3 spans 14 residues. CDR3 bases: TGCGCCAGCAGCTTACTACACCACACCGGGGAGCTGTTTTTT. Its translation is CASSLLHHTGELFF.

The chain joins TRBV29-1 to TRBJ2-5; no clear D. The CDR3 has 11 residues. The germline V gene encodes CDR1 SQVTM and CDR2 ANQGSEA. V was cut by 8 bases and J by 5 bases, with 12 bases left in between. The DNA for the CDR3 is TGCAGCTTCCTGGTACGGGAGACCCAGTACTTC. Protein sequence: CSFLVRETQYF.

This CDR3 is CASSPTGDTGELFF. CDR3 coding DNA: TGTGCCAGCAGTCCCACAGGGGACACCGGGGAGCTGTTTTTT. This sequence joins TRBV6-1 and TRBJ2-2; 7 bases line up with TRBD1. This CDR3 is 14 amino acids long. The ends lost 5 bases at V and 3 bases at J; junction bases unmatched: 3. CDR1 and CDR2 (germline): MNHNS, SASEGT.

This chain uses TRBV28 with TRBJ1-5, with a tentative D call TRBD1 (6 bases). The CDR3 sequence is 19 residues long. The V end was cut by 3 bases, the J end by 0 bases, with 21 bases between. Germline V gene lookup returns CDR1 MDHEN and CDR2 SYDVKM. The CDR3 region is CASSFGLIPRTDSNQPQHF. The CDR3 DNA reads as TGTGCCAGCAGTTTTGGACTTATTCCTAGGACAGATAGCAATCAGCCCCAGCATTTT.

V and J are TRBV19 and TRBJ2-1; TRBD2 agrees at 9 bases. CDR3 length: 12 amino acids. Trimming cost V 5 bases and J 13 bases; bases outside gene matches: 6. CDR1 and CDR2 (germline): LNHDA, SQIVND (reference sequence). Here the CDR3 DNA reads TGTGCCAGTAGTGGAGGGACTAGCCGACAGTTCTTC. Translation gives CASSGGTSRQFF.

The rearrangement joins TRBV30 to TRBJ1-2, with 8 bases matching TRBD1. The trim removed 5 bases at V and 2 bases at J, leaving 4 bases unmatched. This CDR3 is 13 amino acids long. Germline CDR1 GTSNPN, CDR2 SVGIG (reference sequence). The CDR3 DNA is TGTGCCTGGGGACAGGGATTGAACTATGGCTACACCTTC. It is translated as CAWGQGLNYGYTF.

The chain is built from TRBV4-2 and TRBJ2-7, with 8 bases aligning to TRBD1. The V gene's germline CDR1 is LGHNA and CDR2 YNFKEQ. V shed 1 base, J shed 5 bases, and the junction held 7 bases outside the gene matches. The CDR3 runs to 15 residues. The CDR3 DNA reads TGTGCCAGCAGCCAAGGTTTAGACAGGGGCGACGAGCAGTACTTC. As protein: CASSQGLDRGDEQYF.

The chain carries TRBV5-4 and TRBJ2-3; 9 nucleotides agree with TRBD2. The length of the CDR3 is 18 residues. Germline loops: CDR1 SGHNT, CDR2 YYREEE (reference sequence). The trim removed 0 bases at V and 7 bases at J, leaving 15 bases unmatched. The CDR3 region has the DNA TGTGCCAGCAGCTTGGGTTTAGCGGGGGCCCCGCAAGTGAATACGCAGTATTTT. Amino acid sequence: CASSLGLAGAPQVNTQYF.

The chain links TRBV7-2 to TRBJ2-5, with 14 bases fitting TRBD2. V gave up 9 bases and J gave up 5 bases; unmatched junction bases: 8. The CDR3 is 15 amino acids. From germline, CDR1 is SGHTA and CDR2 FQGNSA. The CDR3 DNA reads TGTGCCAGTAGACTAGCGGGGGGGCTTGGGGAGACCCAGTACTTC. Encoded protein: CASRLAGGLGETQYF. Supplemented by reference TRBV7-2 and TRBJ2-5, the full variable domain reads GAGVSQSPSNKVTEKGKDVELRCDPISGHTALYWYRQSLGQGLEFLIYFQGNSAPDKSGLPSDRFSAERTGGSVSTLTIQRTQQEDSAVYLCASRLAGGLGETQYFGPGTRLLVL.

The chain has TRBV7-2 and TRBJ1-2; maybe TRBD1 (5 bases). The CDR3 runs 14 residues. Germline lookup yields CDR1 SGHTA and CDR2 FQGNSA. V lost 3 bases, J lost 4 bases, and 12 bases lay in between. The DNA for the CDR3 is TGTGCCAGCAGCTTTTCCGGGGGATCCTATGGCTACACCTTC. Translation: CASSFSGGSYGYTF.

The chain links TRBV5-1 to TRBJ2-1, with D perhaps assigned TRBD1 or TRBD2 (5 bases each). The ends were cut back, 4 bases at V and 7 bases at J, with 12 bases in the middle. In germline, CDR1 is SGHRS, CDR2 YFSETQ. CDR3 length: 13 residues. This CDR3 reads CASSLDSGNEQFF. The CDR3 DNA reads as TGCGCCAGCAGCCTGGACTCAGGGAATGAGCAGTTCTTC. Full variable domain (remainder filled in from reference TRBV5-1 and TRBJ2-1): KAGVTQTPRYLIKTRGQQVTLSCSPISGHRSVSWYQQTPGQGLQFLFEYFSETQRNKGNFPGRFSGRQFSNSRSEMNVSTLELGDSALYLCASSLDSGNEQFFGPGTRLTVL.

The chain is built from TRBV2 and TRBJ1-2; D is perhaps TRBD1 (5 bases). CDR1 is SNHLY and CDR2 is FYNNEI in the germline V gene. With 8 bases removed from V and 8 bases from J, the gap between germline ends came to 15 bases. This CDR3 region has 12 residues. DNA of the CDR3: TGTGCCAGCCGGGTACAGGCGTTCGGCTACACCTTC. Amino acid sequence: CASRVQAFGYTF.

The chain combines TRBV4-1 with TRBJ2-2, with 8 nucleotides matching TRBD2. This CDR3 is 17 amino acids long. V was clipped by 0 bases and J by 7 bases; unmatched bases: 10. CDR1 and CDR2 (germline): MGHRA, YSYEKL. The DNA of the CDR3 is TGCGCCAGCAGCCAAGATAACGGGGGGGCCAATATCGGGGAGCTGTTTTTT. This encodes CASSQDNGGANIGELFF.

This chain connects TRBV14 to TRBJ2-6, with TRBD1 identical over 8 bases. The CDR3 consists of 16 residues. With V trimmed by 6 bases and J by 2 bases, 6 bases remained unmatched. Germline assignment: CDR1 SGHDN and CDR2 FVKESK. The DNA of the CDR3 is TGTGCCAGCAGTCTTCAGGGGGCGCCTGGGGCCAACGTCCTGACTTTC. It encodes CASSLQGAPGANVLTF.

The chain joins TRBV4-1 to TRBJ1-6; D uncertain. The germline CDR1 and CDR2 sequences are MGHRA and YSYEKL. V lost 3 bases and J 2 bases, leaving 17 bases between the germline ends. The CDR3 covers 18 residues. As DNA, the CDR3 is TGCGCCAGCAGCCAGTTCCGAGGGATCCCGACCTATAATTCACCCCTCCACTTT. Its protein product is CASSQFRGIPTYNSPLHF.

The chain combines TRBV13 with TRBJ2-5, with TRBD2 matching 14 bases. The CDR3 runs 16 residues. Per germline, CDR1 PRHDT and CDR2 FYEKMQ (reference sequence). Trimming cost V 5 bases and J 4 bases; bases outside gene matches: 6. The CDR3 protein is CASSPGLAGGGETQYF. The DNA of the CDR3 is TGTGCCAGCAGCCCAGGACTAGCGGGGGGAGGAGAGACCCAGTACTTC.

The chain carries TRBV7-2 and TRBJ2-3, with 15 bases aligning to TRBD2. CDR3 length equals 18 residues. The germline V gene encodes CDR1 SGHTA and CDR2 FQGNSA. J lost 2 bases, V lost 4 bases, and 7 bases had no gene match. DNA for the CDR3: TGTGCCAGCAGCTCCGGACTAGCGGGGGGGCGAAACACAGATACGCAGTATTTT. As protein: CASSSGLAGGRNTDTQYF.

V gene TRBV20-1 combines with J gene TRBJ1-1; tentative D call: TRBD1 (6 bases). Germline V gene sequence: CDR1 DFQATT, CDR2 SNEGSKA (reference sequence). The CDR3 length is 10 residues. With 5 bases removed from V and 11 bases from J, the gap between germline ends came to 12 bases. The CDR3 region is CSAGGRGAFF. For the CDR3, the DNA is TGCAGTGCTGGGGGCAGGGGTGCTTTCTTT.

This rearrangement joins TRBV5-4 to TRBJ2-7, with TRBD1 identical over 7 bases. J gave up 9 bases and V 1 base, and 16 bases lay outside the gene matches. The V gene's germline CDR1 is SGHNT and CDR2 YYREEE (reference sequence). The CDR3 extends over 16 amino acids. The CDR3 sequence is CASSLPGTAAHSGQYF. CDR3 sequence (DNA): TGTGCCAGCAGCTTGCCCGGGACAGCAGCGCACTCCGGGCAGTACTTC.

The chain has TRBV29-1 and TRBJ1-2, with 9 bases fitting TRBD1. V shed 7 bases, J shed 0 bases, and the junction held 3 bases outside the gene matches. This CDR3 has 13 residues. CDR1 is SQVTM, CDR2 ANQGSEA, per germline. The CDR3, as DNA: TGCAGCGCGGGGACAGGGACTAACTATGGCTACACCTTC. Protein: CSAGTGTNYGYTF. The complete variable domain, with remaining parts taken from reference TRBV29-1 and TRBJ1-2, reads SAVISQKPSRDICQRGTSLTIQCQVDSQVTMMFWYRQQPGQSLTLIATANQGSEATYESGFVIDKFPISRPNLTFSTLTVSNMSPEDSSIYLCSAGTGTNYGYTFGSGTRLTVV.

V and J are TRBV29-1 and TRBJ2-3; D perhaps matches TRBD2 (6 bases). The CDR3 consists of 12 residues. Germline lookup yields CDR1 SQVTM and CDR2 ANQGSEA. The V end lost 3 bases, the J end lost 6 bases, and 10 bases lay between the germline ends. The CDR3 DNA reads as TGCAGCGTTGATTTAGCGGTTGATACGCAGTATTTT. Protein product: CSVDLAVDTQYF.

The chain carries TRBV15 and TRBJ2-5; 8 positions agree with TRBD1. Trimming took 3 bases from V and 4 from J; bases not matched to a gene: 7. The germline CDR1 and CDR2 sequences are LNHNV and YYDKDF (reference sequence). The CDR3 is 15 amino acids. CDR3 sequence: CATSSEGQVGETQYF. The CDR3 DNA reads as TGTGCCACCAGCAGTGAGGGACAGGTAGGAGAGACCCAGTACTTC.

This clone was recorded only once. The V and J genes are TRBV5-1 and TRBJ2-1; D may be TRBD2 (7 bases). The CDR3 contains 14 residues. The germline V gene has CDR1 SGHRS and CDR2 YFSETQ. V was clipped by 2 bases and J by 2 bases, with 8 bases between them. The CDR3 nucleotides are TGCGCCAGCAGCTTCGGGGGGCCCTACAATGAGCAGTTCTTC. Translating it yields CASSFGGPYNEQFF.

This clone was counted between two and nine times. The chain has TRBV7-9 and TRBJ2-5, with TRBD1 matching 10 bases. Germline V gene sequence: CDR1 SEHNR, CDR2 FQNEAQ (reference sequence). The CDR3 has 18 residues. The ends lost 5 bases at V and 2 bases at J; junction bases unmatched: 14. The chain's CDR3 is CASSLFRIGDRGQETQYF. The CDR3 coding sequence is TGTGCCAGCAGCCTATTTAGGATTGGGGACAGGGGACAAGAGACCCAGTACTTC.

The chain couples TRBV2 to TRBJ1-1, with unresolved D. Per germline, CDR1 SNHLY and CDR2 FYNNEI. The length of the CDR3 is 11 residues. V was clipped by 7 bases and J by 3 bases, with 6 bases between them. CDR3 sequence (DNA): TGTGCCAGCAACAGAGACACTGAAGCTTTCTTT. Residues: CASNRDTEAFF. Full variable domain (outside the CDR3, taken from reference TRBV2 and TRBJ1-1): EPEVTQTPSHQVTQMGQEVILRCVPISNHLYFYWYRQILGQKVEFLVSFYNNEISEKSEIFDDQFSVERPDGSNFTLKIRSTKLEDSAMYFCASNRDTEAFFGQGTRLTVV.

The chain uses TRBV6-5 and TRBJ2-7; the match to TRBD2 covers 12 bases. CDR3 length: 15 amino acids. V gave up 7 bases and J gave up 3 bases; unmatched junction bases: 7. Germline CDR1 and CDR2: MNHEY and SVGAGI. The DNA for the CDR3 is TGTGCCAGCACGTGGACTAGCGGGGCTTACTACGAGCAGTACTTC. This translates into CASTWTSGAYYEQYF.

This clone was recorded once. This rearrangement joins TRBV29-1 to TRBJ2-3, with 16 bases fitting TRBD2. V dropped 7 bases and J dropped 6; count of bases not matched to a gene: 4. The CDR3 is 14 amino acids. CDR1 and CDR2 (germline): SQVTM, ANQGSEA. Written as DNA, the CDR3 is TGCAGCGCTGGGACTAGCGGGGGGGCGGATACGCAGTATTTT. The encoded protein is CSAGTSGGADTQYF.

V is TRBV6-5 and J is TRBJ2-5, with TRBD1 matching over 11 bases. With 7 bases clipped from V and 5 bases from J, the junction kept 9 bases outside the gene matches. Per germline, CDR1 MNHEY and CDR2 SVGAGI. The length of the CDR3 is 15 residues. Written as DNA, the CDR3 is TGTGCCAGCAAGGAGGGACAGGGGGAATGGGAGACCCAGTACTTC. Translating gives CASKEGQGEWETQYF.

V usage is TRBV5-1 and J usage is TRBJ1-3; D not resolved. The CDR3 spans 16 residues. V was trimmed by 0 bases and J by 1 base, leaving 11 bases between them. The germline CDR1 and CDR2 sequences are SGHRS and YFSETQ. The CDR3 protein is CASSLDGRSSGNTIYF. In nucleotides, the CDR3 is TGCGCCAGCAGCTTGGATGGGAGATCTTCTGGAAACACCATATATTTT.